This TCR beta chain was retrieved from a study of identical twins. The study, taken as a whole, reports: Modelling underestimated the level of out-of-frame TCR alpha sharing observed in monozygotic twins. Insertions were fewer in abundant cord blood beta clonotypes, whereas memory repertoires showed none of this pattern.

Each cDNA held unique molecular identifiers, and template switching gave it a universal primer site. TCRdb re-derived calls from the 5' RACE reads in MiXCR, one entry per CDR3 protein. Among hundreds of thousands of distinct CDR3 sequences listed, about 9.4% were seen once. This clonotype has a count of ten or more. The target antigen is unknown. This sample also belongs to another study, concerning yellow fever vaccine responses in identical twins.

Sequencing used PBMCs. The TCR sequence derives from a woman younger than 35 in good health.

CDR3 in amino acids: CASSRGLAGDYNEQFF. CDR3 nucleotide sequence: TGTGCCAGCAGTAGGGGACTAGCGGGAGATTATAATGAGCAGTTCTTC. The chain carries TRBV6-2 or TRBV6-3 and TRBJ2-1; 14 nucleotides agree with TRBD2. The CDR3 is 16 amino acids. Germline loops: CDR1 MNHEY, CDR2 SVGEGT. The junction had 7 bases not matched to a gene; V was cut back by 5 bases and J by 7 bases.